The present T cell receptor (beta chain) was sequenced within a study of cytomegalovirus exposure and HLA in healthy donors. V gave up 5 bases and J gave up 4 bases; unmatched junction bases: 2. Germline V gives CDR1 SGHRS, CDR2 YFSETQ. This CDR3 region has 13 residues. Vbeta (60) and Jbeta (13) primers were used in the PCR. The protocol was immunoSEQ multiplex PCR, while the TCRdb copy is restricted to in-frame clones and leaves out a portion. Counted here are about 180,000 clones, roughly 81% occurring once; the ten biggest clones make up around 4.9%. The V and J genes are TRBV5-1 and TRBJ2-7; 11 bases fit TRBD2. Sequences were obtained from PBMCs. This TCR derives from a girl aged 5 to 17 in good health and CMV-seropositive. The CDR3 region has the DNA TGCGCCAGCAGTAGCGGGGGGGCTTACGAGCAGTACTTC. This translates into CASSSGGAYEQYF.